This TCR beta chain emerged from a study of T cell repertoires in cytomegalovirus infection. Germline V gene sequence: CDR1 SGHTA, CDR2 FQGNSA. The CDR3 sequence is 16 residues long. V lost 2 bases to trimming and J lost 0 bases, with 11 bases between them. TCRdb called the reads again in MiXCR, with one record for every CDR3 protein. The sample gives approximately 56,000 distinct CDR3 sequences, around a fifth of which show up once; roughly 77% is in the top ten. This clonotype was recorded a few times. Antigen unknown. Sample: CD8+ T cells from cultured PBMCs, taken from culture after CMV antigen stimulation. V gene TRBV7-2 combines with J gene TRBJ1-5; D call uncertain. The origin of this receptor is a human donor in good health (CMV status not recorded). Some clones in this sample may be carry-over from other donors' samples. CDR3 region: CASSLFAVNSNQPQHF. The CDR3, as DNA: TGTGCCAGCAGCTTATTTGCAGTGAATAGCAATCAGCCCCAGCATTTT.